This record concerns one T cell receptor (beta chain) sequence. These data originate in a study of T cells expressing NK-cell markers. Study at large: One of the eight sequenced donors was seronegative, whereas the other seven were HCMV-seropositive.

The CDR3 extends over 15 amino acids. Per the germline V gene, CDR1 is SEHNR and CDR2 is FQNEAQ (reference sequence). Using the 5' RACE reads, TCRdb records one entry per CDR3 protein without DNA. This table holds roughly 380,000 distinct CDR3 sequences. Sequenced material: blood T cells: a sorted CD56 or NKG2C T cell subset, CD4+ or CD8+ T cells, or bulk PBMC T cells (not recorded which). This TCR was sampled from a man aged 18-75 years in good health. V is TRBV7-9 and J is TRBJ1-2; TCRdb returns TRBD1, unconfirmable since there is no DNA. This CDR3 reads CASSTWTGGHYGYTF.